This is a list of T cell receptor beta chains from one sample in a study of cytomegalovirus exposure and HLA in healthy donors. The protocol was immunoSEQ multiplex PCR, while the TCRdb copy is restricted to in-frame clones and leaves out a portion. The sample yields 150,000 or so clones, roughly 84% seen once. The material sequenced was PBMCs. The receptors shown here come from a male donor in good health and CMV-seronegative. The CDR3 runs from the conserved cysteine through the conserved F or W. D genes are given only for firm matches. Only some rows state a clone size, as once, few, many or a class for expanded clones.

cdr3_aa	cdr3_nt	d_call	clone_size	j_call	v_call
CASSVGTVETQYF	TGCGCCAGCAGCGTTGGGACTGTAGAGACCCAGTACTTC	.	.	TRBJ2-5	TRBV5-1
CASRKREGLVSYNEQFF	TGTGCCAGCAGAAAGCGGGAGGGCCTAGTCTCCTACAATGAGCAGTTCTTC	TRBD2	.	TRBJ2-1	TRBV7-8
CASMTGNYEQYF	TGTGCCAGCATGACAGGGAACTACGAGCAGTACTTC	TRBD1	once	TRBJ2-7	TRBV19
CASSGQGRGYGYTF	TGTGCCAGCAGCGGACAGGGCAGGGGTTATGGCTACACCTTC	TRBD1	.	TRBJ1-2	TRBV9
CASHEPPISYEQYF	TGTGCCAGCCATGAACCACCTATCTCCTACGAGCAGTACTTC	.	once	TRBJ2-7	TRBV2
CASSQDDLYSLAGRNEQFF	TGCGCCAGCAGCCAAGATGACCTTTATAGCCTAGCAGGGAGGAATGAGCAGTTCTTC	.	.	TRBJ2-1	TRBV4-1
CASSLIRQNNSPLHF	TGTGCCAGCAGTTTAATTCGCCAGAATAATTCACCCCTCCACTTT	.	.	TRBJ1-6	TRBV27
CASSVAGSPATDTQYF	TGTGCCAGCAGCGTAGCCGGGTCCCCAGCGACAGATACGCAGTATTTT	.	.	TRBJ2-3	TRBV9
CASSDRVASEQYF	TGCGCCAGCAGCGACAGGGTTGCCAGCGAGCAGTACTTC	TRBD1	.	TRBJ2-7	TRBV10-1
CASSLGPGEPQHF	TGCGCCAGCAGCTTGGGGCCGGGTGAGCCCCAGCATTTT	.	.	TRBJ1-5	TRBV5-1
CAISEVGSGGELFF	TGTGCCATCAGTGAGGTGGGTAGCGGGGGTGAGCTGTTTTTT	TRBD2	.	TRBJ2-2	TRBV10-3
CASSPLGIAGNNEQFF	TGTGCCAGCAGCCCTCTAGGGATAGCGGGTAATAATGAGCAGTTCTTC	TRBD2	.	TRBJ2-1	TRBV28
CASSLGGLAGDYEQYF	TGTGCCAGCAGCTTAGGTGGGCTAGCGGGGGATTACGAGCAGTACTTC	TRBD2	.	TRBJ2-7	TRBV7-9
CAWISVRVASPLHF	TGTGCCTGGATTTCGGTCAGGGTTGCTTCACCCCTCCACTTT	.	.	TRBJ1-6	TRBV30
CASSRIAGALMSYTF	TGTGCCAGCAGCCGAATAGCAGGGGCCTTGATGAGCTACACCTTC	.	.	TRBJ1-2	TRBV5-8
CASRVTASNQPQHF	TGTGCCAGCAGGGTTACAGCTAGCAATCAGCCCCAGCATTTT	.	.	TRBJ1-5	TRBV7-2
CASSAGDYTYEQYF	TGTGCCAGCAGCGCGGGGGACTACACCTACGAGCAGTACTTC	TRBD2	.	TRBJ2-7	TRBV7-8
CATTAGGGGQFF	TGTGCCACCACAGCGGGAGGGGGGGGGCAGTTCTTC	TRBD2	.	TRBJ2-1	TRBV7-8
CASSLPGTGYYEQYF	TGTGCCAGCAGTTTGCCCGGGACAGGTTACTACGAGCAGTACTTC	TRBD1	.	TRBJ2-7	TRBV6-1
CASGDSSYGYTF	TGCGCCAGCGGGGACTCTAGCTATGGCTACACCTTC	.	.	TRBJ1-2	TRBV5-1
CASSLETGQTYEQYF	TGCGCCAGCAGCTTGGAAACAGGACAGACCTACGAGCAGTACTTC	.	.	TRBJ2-7	TRBV5-1
CASSPGLAGYTGELFF	TGTGCCAGTAGTCCGGGACTAGCGGGATACACCGGGGAGCTGTTTTTT	TRBD2	.	TRBJ2-2	TRBV19
CASYRVLDNEQFF	TGTGCCAGCTACCGTGTGCTAGACAATGAGCAGTTCTTC	.	.	TRBJ2-1	TRBV28
CASSYSGQGINGYTF	TGTGCCAGCAGTTACTCGGGACAGGGGATTAATGGCTACACCTTC	TRBD1	.	TRBJ1-2	TRBV6-5
CASSTAGNQPQHF	TGTGCCAGTAGCACTGCGGGGAATCAGCCCCAGCATTTT	.	.	TRBJ1-5	TRBV19
CASSSRTGGAYNEQFF	TGTGCCAGCAGCTCTCGGACAGGGGGCGCCTACAATGAGCAGTTCTTC	TRBD1	.	TRBJ2-1	TRBV7-3
CASSSPWGDGSYEQYF	.	.	.	TRBJ2-7	TRBV5-4
CASSQDRGVSDTQYF	TGCGCCAGCAGCCAGGATCGAGGCGTCTCAGATACGCAGTATTTT	.	.	TRBJ2-3	TRBV4-1
CASRNLAAVYEQYF	TGTGCCAGCAGGAACCTAGCGGCGGTCTACGAGCAGTACTTC	TRBD2	.	TRBJ2-7	TRBV6-6
CASSQVGAETQYF	TGTGCCAGCAGCCAAGTGGGGGCGGAGACCCAGTACTTC	.	.	TRBJ2-5	TRBV14